This passage covers 20 T cell receptor beta chains from one sample sequenced in a study of regulatory T cells in long-lasting Graves disease. Time point denoted: persistent/refractory GD, antithyroid drugs over 5 years with positive TRAb. There was RNA extracted from PBMCs, and the TCR library was made from it. The TCR beta library used iRepertoire HTBI primers with Arm-PCR amplification of CDR3. One entry per CDR3 protein results from TCRdb running MiXCR on the multiplex PCR reads. This table has a few hundred thousand distinct CDR3 sequences, around a fifth appearing once. Material: peripheral blood mononuclear cells (PBMCs), obtained when the disease was refractory, from a patient treated with antithyroid drugs. These receptors were taken from a female donor with Graves disease.

In the case of this clonotype: Only one base separates this from a far larger clonotype, so it likely reflects a read error. The V call is TRBV2, the J call TRBJ1-2; D gene unclear. The CDR3 has 11 residues. Germline V gene sequence: CDR1 SNHLY, CDR2 FYNNEI. Here the CDR3 reads CAGSANYGYTF. The CDR3 DNA follows: TGTGCCGGCAGCGCTAACTATGGCTACACCTTC.

The chain combines TRBV29-1 with TRBJ1-4; 7 nucleotides agree with TRBD1. Germline assignment: CDR1 SQVTM and CDR2 ANQGSEA. The CDR3 runs 13 residues. Losses at the gene ends were 1 base for V and 8 bases for J; bases not matched to a gene: 4. The DNA for the CDR3 is TGCAGCGTTGAAGGCTTGACAGGGGAAAAACTGTTTTTT. It translates to CSVEGLTGEKLFF.

The chain links TRBV30 to TRBJ1-1; possible D gene TRBD1, 5 bases. The CDR3 has 12 residues. Germline V gives CDR1 GTSNPN, CDR2 SVGIG (reference sequence). Trimming took 8 bases from V and 1 from J, leaving 11 bases between them. The CDR3 here is CAHSQENTEAFF. The CDR3, as DNA: TGTGCCCATTCACAGGAGAACACTGAAGCTTTCTTT. The full variable domain, rest sourced from reference TRBV30 and TRBJ1-1, is SQTIHQWPATLVQPVGSPLSLECTVEGTSNPNLYWYRQAAGRGLQLLFYSVGIGQISSEVPQNLSASRPQDRQFILSSKKLLLSDSGFYLCAHSQENTEAFFGQGTRLTVV.

Many counts were recorded for this clonotype. The chain combines TRBV6-1 with TRBJ1-1, with D possibly TRBD1 on 5 matching bases. Trimming took 6 bases from V and 4 from J, leaving 12 bases between them. The germline V gene has CDR1 MNHNS and CDR2 SASEGT. CDR3 length: 13 amino acids. CDR3: CASREEQGTEAFF. DNA for the CDR3: TGTGCCAGCAGGGAGGAGCAGGGCACTGAAGCTTTCTTT.

The chain recombines TRBV20-1 with TRBJ2-7; D is undetermined. V was pared by 3 bases and J by 3 bases, with 21 bases between. Germline V gene data show CDR1 as DFQATT and CDR2 as SNEGSKA (reference sequence). This CDR3 region has 16 residues. The CDR3 region has the DNA TGCAGTGCTAGTCTTCGACTTCTAACCCTTGGCTACGAGCAGTACTTC. Its translation: CSASLRLLTLGYEQYF.

This chain links TRBV5-1 with TRBJ1-2, with 9 bases that match TRBD1. Germline lookup yields CDR1 SGHRS and CDR2 YFSETQ. V lost 0 bases, J lost 3 bases, and 3 bases stayed unmatched. The length of the CDR3 is 15 residues. The CDR3 region is CASSLERQGDYGYTF. DNA of the CDR3: TGCGCCAGCAGCTTGGAGAGACAGGGGGACTATGGCTACACCTTC.

This clonotype appeared many times. The chain recombines TRBV28 with TRBJ1-6; a possible D gene is TRBD1 (5 bases). The germline V and J ends were trimmed by 8 bases and 8 bases, with 16 bases remaining between them. The V gene's germline CDR1 is MDHEN and CDR2 SYDVKM. The CDR3 runs 14 residues. CDR3 in amino acids: CASVWGSIHSPLHF. The CDR3 nucleotides read TGTGCCAGCGTGTGGGGGTCTATACATTCACCCCTCCACTTT.

J is TRBJ2-2 and V is TRBV20-1; perhaps D is TRBD1 or TRBD2 (6 bases each). V lost 3 bases and J lost 2, with 10 bases in between. There are 14 residues in the CDR3. Germline V gives CDR1 DFQATT, CDR2 SNEGSKA (reference sequence). In nucleotides, the CDR3 is TGCAGTGCTAGGAGGGGGGCCAACACCGGGGAGCTGTTTTTT. Residues: CSARRGANTGELFF.

This clonotype was seen ten or more times. The chain joins TRBV10-1 to TRBJ2-2; D unresolved. Trimming pared 1 base from V and 1 base from J, leaving 4 bases between. Germline V CDR1 and CDR2: WNHNN, SYGVQD (reference sequence). This CDR3 spans 14 amino acids. CDR3 loop: CASSEFRNTGELFF. In nucleotides, the CDR3 is TGCGCCAGCAGTGAGTTCAGGAACACCGGGGAGCTGTTTTTT.

For this clonotype: A read error may produce the germline difference seen at one junction end. DNA of the CDR3: TGTGCCAGCAGTTGGGGGACAGGGGGCTCTGGTGAAAAACTGGTTTTT. Translation gives CASSWGTGGSGEKLVF. The rearrangement links TRBV28 to TRBJ1-4, with 12 bases that match TRBD1. CDR1 and CDR2 (germline): MDHEN, SYDVKM. The CDR3 spans 16 residues.

The J gene is TRBJ2-1, the V gene TRBV28; a possible D gene is TRBD1 (6 bases). V lost 7 bases and J 2 bases, leaving 12 bases between the germline ends. The CDR3 consists of 14 residues. Germline CDR1 reads MDHEN; CDR2 reads SYDVKM. CDR3 sequence (DNA): TGTGCCAGCATGGGGGACAACCCCTACAATGAGCAGTTCTTC. Residues: CASMGDNPYNEQFF. Full variable domain (remainder filled in from reference TRBV28 and TRBJ2-1): DVKVTQSSRYLVKRTGEKVFLECVQDMDHENMFWYRQDPGLGLRLIYFSYDVKMKEKGDIPEGYSVSREKKERFSLILESASTNQTSMYLCASMGDNPYNEQFFGPGTRLTVL.

The sample holds many counts of this clonotype. The chain uses TRBV20-1 and TRBJ1-2, with 8 bases aligning to TRBD1. This CDR3 is 13 amino acids long. V lost 7 bases and J lost 4; bases outside the gene matches: 8. Germline lookup yields CDR1 DFQATT and CDR2 SNEGSKA (reference sequence). Written as DNA, the CDR3 is TGCAGTGTCAACAGGGGGTCTCGCTATGGCTACACCTTC. Amino acid sequence: CSVNRGSRYGYTF.

This clonotype was observed many times. The chain has TRBV7-9 and TRBJ2-3; 7 positions match TRBD2. V lost 4 bases and J lost 1; bases outside the gene matches: 5. Germline CDR1 is SEHNR and CDR2 is FQNEAQ (reference sequence). The CDR3 is 15 residues long. The CDR3, as DNA: TGTGCCAGCAGCTACTGGGCGGGAGGCACAGATACGCAGTATTTT. As protein: CASSYWAGGTDTQYF.

Remarks on this clonotype: The germline gene is not matched at one end of the junction; a read error may be the cause. The V and J genes are TRBV9 and TRBJ1-1; D remains unclear. This CDR3 is 15 amino acids long. Germline CDR1 is SGDLS and CDR2 is YYNGEE. The chain's CDR3 is CASSVGVRMNTEAFF. CDR3 DNA sequence: TGTGCTAGCAGCGTAGGTGTTCGAATGAACACTGAAGCTTTCTTT.

This clonotype was observed a handful of times. The chain recombines TRBV27 with TRBJ1-2; TRBD1 might be the D (5 bases). Trimming shortened V by 0 bases and J by 11 bases, and 16 bases separated the two germline ends. From germline, CDR1 is MNHEY and CDR2 SMNVEV (reference sequence). This CDR3 has 14 amino acids. The CDR3 reads CASSLSGTSRGYTF. The CDR3 bases are TGTGCCAGCAGTTTATCGGGGACCTCGAGGGGTTACACCTTC.

This sequence joins TRBV19 and TRBJ2-7, with 13 bases fitting TRBD2. Germline CDR1 is LNHDA and CDR2 is SQIVND (reference sequence). This CDR3 region has 16 residues. V was pared by 3 bases and J by 3 bases, with 5 bases of the junction left unmatched. Here the CDR3 reads CASSIGGLAGLYEQYF. In nucleotides, the CDR3 is TGTGCCAGTAGTATCGGGGGACTAGCGGGACTCTACGAGCAGTACTTC.

This clonotype was seen ten or more times. The chain combines TRBV12-5 with TRBJ1-1; no clear D. The CDR3 totals 15 residues. The germline gives CDR1 LGHNT, CDR2 FRNRAP. The V end lost 1 base, the J end lost 0 bases, and 9 bases lay between the germline ends. The CDR3 sequence: CASGLEGPVNTEAFF. As DNA, the CDR3 is TGTGCTAGTGGTTTGGAGGGTCCGGTGAACACTGAAGCTTTCTTT.

This clonotype has ten or more counts. The CDR3 sequence is CASRGHDDTGELFF. CDR3 DNA: TGTGCCAGCAGGGGACACGACGACACCGGGGAGCTGTTTTTT. The chain has TRBV3-1 and TRBJ2-2; the D gene is possibly TRBD1 (6 bases). CDR3 length equals 14 residues. Germline CDR1 and CDR2: LGHDT and YNNKEL (reference sequence). Trimming took 6 bases from V and 3 from J, leaving 11 bases between them.

This chain uses TRBV4-2 with TRBJ1-4, with D unclear. The CDR3 extends over 18 amino acids. Germline V gene data show CDR1 as LGHNA and CDR2 as YNFKEQ. The V end was cut by 2 bases, the J end by 0 bases, with 16 bases between. CDR3 DNA: TGTGCCAGCAGCCAACGGGTCAACCGACCAACAACTAATGAAAAACTGTTTTTT. Its translation: CASSQRVNRPTTNEKLFF.

This clonotype occurred a few times. This rearrangement joins TRBV19 to TRBJ1-1; TRBD1 might be the D (6 bases). V dropped 3 bases and J dropped 6 bases, with 11 bases sitting between them. CDR3 length: 13 amino acids. Germline V gene data show CDR1 as LNHDA and CDR2 as SQIVND (reference sequence). CDR3: CASSIARGSEAFF. Written as DNA, the CDR3 is TGTGCCAGTAGTATCGCCAGGGGATCTGAAGCTTTCTTT.